This T cell receptor beta chain was identified during a study of T-cell memory formation after mild COVID-19. This clonotype was observed a handful of times. TCRdb re-derived calls from the 5' RACE reads in MiXCR, one entry per CDR3 protein. The sample holds about 270,000 distinct CDR3 sequences, roughly 17% seen once. Sequences were obtained from PBMCs or a T cell subset sorted from them (not recorded which). The clonotype originates from a man aged 18-30 years who had mild COVID-19 (a few samples of this study predate the infection). Cell type and time point are not known.

The DNA for the CDR3 is TGTGCCAGCAGTTTAGCCAGGCTTGGAAACACCATATATTTT. Protein product: CASSLARLGNTIYF. This chain connects TRBV12-3 or TRBV12-4 to TRBJ1-3; no firm D call. This CDR3 is 14 amino acids long. V was trimmed by 0 bases and J by 3 bases, leaving 6 bases between them.